This T cell receptor (beta chain) was documented in a study of T-cell memory formation after mild COVID-19. Study-level results: Clones that contracted from day 15 to 85 were balanced CD4/CD8, while later expanders leaned CD4+. Some responding clones appeared in pre-infection memory, suggesting cross-reactive memory joined.

MiXCR, applied by TCRdb to the 5' RACE reads, yields one record per CDR3 protein. This sample yields 430,000 or so distinct CDR3 sequences, of which 20% to 30% are seen a single time; roughly an eighth belongs to the top ten. Comment on this clonotype: Its antigen is currently unknown.

The CDR3 is made up of 18 amino acids. Germline V gene sequence: CDR1 SGHDT, CDR2 YYEEEE. The V end was cut by 0 bases, the J end by 5 bases, with 18 bases between. This clonotype originated in an adult woman who had mild COVID-19 (a few samples of this study predate the infection). Cell type and time point are not known. Sequencing input: PBMCs or a T cell subset sorted from them (not recorded which). The J gene is TRBJ1-6, the V gene TRBV5-6; no reliable D call. DNA for the CDR3: TGTGCCAGCAGCTTGGGGCCCGAATGGCGGTTAAATAATTCACCCCTCCACTTT. It specifies CASSLGPEWRLNNSPLHF.